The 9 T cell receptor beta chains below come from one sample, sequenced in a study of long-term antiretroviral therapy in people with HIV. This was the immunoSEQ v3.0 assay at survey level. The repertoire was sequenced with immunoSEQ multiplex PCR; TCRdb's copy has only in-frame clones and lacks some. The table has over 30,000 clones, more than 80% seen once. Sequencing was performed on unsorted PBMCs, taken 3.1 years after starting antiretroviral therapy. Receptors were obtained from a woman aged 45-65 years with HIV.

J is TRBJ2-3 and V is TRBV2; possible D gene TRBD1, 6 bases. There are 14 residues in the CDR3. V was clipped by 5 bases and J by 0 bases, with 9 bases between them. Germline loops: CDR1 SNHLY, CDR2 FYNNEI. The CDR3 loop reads CASSRDRSTDTQYF. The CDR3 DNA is TGTGCCAGCAGTCGAGACAGGAGCACAGATACGCAGTATTTT.

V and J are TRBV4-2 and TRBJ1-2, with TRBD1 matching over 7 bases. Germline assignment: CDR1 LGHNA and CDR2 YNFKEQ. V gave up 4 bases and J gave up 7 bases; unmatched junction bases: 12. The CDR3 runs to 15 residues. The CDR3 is CASSRGTTGMVGYTF. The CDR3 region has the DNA TGTGCCAGCAGCCGAGGGACGACAGGGATGGTTGGCTACACCTTC.

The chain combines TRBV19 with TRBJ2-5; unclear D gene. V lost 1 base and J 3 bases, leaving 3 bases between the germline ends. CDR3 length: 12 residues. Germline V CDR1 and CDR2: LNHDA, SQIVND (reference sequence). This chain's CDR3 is CASSIGEETQYF. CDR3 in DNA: TGTGCCAGTAGTATAGGGGAAGAGACCCAGTACTTC.

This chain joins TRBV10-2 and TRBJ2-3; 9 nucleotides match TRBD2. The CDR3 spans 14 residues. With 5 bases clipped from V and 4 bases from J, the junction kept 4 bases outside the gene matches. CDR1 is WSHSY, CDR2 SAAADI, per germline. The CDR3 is CASSLAGVADTQYF. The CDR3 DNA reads TGCGCCAGCAGTTTAGCGGGGGTCGCAGATACGCAGTATTTT.

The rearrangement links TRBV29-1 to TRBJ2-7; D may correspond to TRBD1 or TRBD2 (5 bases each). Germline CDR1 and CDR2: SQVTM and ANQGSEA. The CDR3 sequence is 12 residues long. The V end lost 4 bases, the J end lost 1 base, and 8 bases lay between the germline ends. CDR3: CSVGDGSYEQYF. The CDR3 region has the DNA TGCAGCGTTGGGGACGGTTCCTACGAGCAGTACTTC.

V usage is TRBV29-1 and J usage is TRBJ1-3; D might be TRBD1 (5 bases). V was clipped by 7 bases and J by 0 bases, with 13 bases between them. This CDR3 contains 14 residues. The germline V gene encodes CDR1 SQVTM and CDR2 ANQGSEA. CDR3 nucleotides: TGCAGCGCCAGGGTTCCCGACTCTGGAAACACCATATATTTT. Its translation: CSARVPDSGNTIYF.

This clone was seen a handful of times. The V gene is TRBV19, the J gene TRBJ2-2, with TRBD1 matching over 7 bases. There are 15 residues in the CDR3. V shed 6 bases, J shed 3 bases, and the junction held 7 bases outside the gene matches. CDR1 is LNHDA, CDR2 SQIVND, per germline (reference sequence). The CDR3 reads CASSPTTGDTGELFF. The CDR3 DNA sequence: TGTGCCAGTAGCCCTACCACAGGGGACACCGGGGAGCTGTTTTTT.

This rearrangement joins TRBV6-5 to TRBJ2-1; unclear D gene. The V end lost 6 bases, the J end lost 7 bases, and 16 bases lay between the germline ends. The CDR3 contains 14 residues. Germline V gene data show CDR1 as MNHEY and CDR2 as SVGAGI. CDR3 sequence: CASSPVGPWNEQFF. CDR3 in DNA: TGTGCCAGCAGCCCCGTCGGACCGTGGAATGAGCAGTTCTTC.

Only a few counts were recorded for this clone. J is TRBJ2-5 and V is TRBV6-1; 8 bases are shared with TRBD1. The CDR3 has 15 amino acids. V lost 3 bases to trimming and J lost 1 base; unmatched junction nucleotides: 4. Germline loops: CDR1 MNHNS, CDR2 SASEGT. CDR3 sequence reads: CASSEWGQAQETQYF. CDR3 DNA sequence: TGTGCCAGCAGTGAGTGGGGACAGGCCCAAGAGACCCAGTACTTC.